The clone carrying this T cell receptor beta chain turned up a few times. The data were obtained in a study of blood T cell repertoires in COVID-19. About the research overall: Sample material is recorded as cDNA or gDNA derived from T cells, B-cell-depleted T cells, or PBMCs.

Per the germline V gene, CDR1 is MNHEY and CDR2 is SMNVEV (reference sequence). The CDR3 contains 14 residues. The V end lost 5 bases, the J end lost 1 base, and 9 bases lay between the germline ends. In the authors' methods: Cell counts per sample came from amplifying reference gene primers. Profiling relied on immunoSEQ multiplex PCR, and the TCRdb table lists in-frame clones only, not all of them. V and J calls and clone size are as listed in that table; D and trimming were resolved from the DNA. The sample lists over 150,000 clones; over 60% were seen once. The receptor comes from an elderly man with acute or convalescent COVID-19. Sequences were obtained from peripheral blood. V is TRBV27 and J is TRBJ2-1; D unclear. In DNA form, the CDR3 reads TGTGCCAGCAGTCCCCTAGTTTCCTACAATGAGCAGTTCTTC. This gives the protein CASSPLVSYNEQFF.